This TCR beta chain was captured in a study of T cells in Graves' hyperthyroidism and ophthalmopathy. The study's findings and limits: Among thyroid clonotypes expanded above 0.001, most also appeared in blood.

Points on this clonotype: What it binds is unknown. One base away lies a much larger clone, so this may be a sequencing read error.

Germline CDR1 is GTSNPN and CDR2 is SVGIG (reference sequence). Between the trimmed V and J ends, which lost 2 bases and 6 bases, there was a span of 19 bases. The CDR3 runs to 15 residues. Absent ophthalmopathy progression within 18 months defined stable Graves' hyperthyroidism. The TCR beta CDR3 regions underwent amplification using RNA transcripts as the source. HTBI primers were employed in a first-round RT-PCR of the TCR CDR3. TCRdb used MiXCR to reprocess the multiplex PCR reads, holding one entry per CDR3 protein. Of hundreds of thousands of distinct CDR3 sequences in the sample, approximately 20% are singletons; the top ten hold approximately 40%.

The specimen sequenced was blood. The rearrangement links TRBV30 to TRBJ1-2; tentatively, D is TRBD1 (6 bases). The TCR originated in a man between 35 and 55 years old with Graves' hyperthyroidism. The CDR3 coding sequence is TGTGCCTGGAGTCGCGACAGGCTGGTGGACCATGGCTACACCTTC. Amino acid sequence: CAWSRDRLVDHGYTF.